The sequence of this T cell receptor (beta chain) was determined in a study of T cell responses to AZD1222 COVID-19 vaccine. Regarding the study as a whole: Regions 160-218 and 743-854 held dominance among vaccine-associated CD4 TCRs, which spanned spike.

This CDR3 has 11 residues. V was shortened by 0 bases and J by 9 bases, with 2 bases between the two germline ends. Looked up from germline, CDR1 is KGHDR and CDR2 is SFDVKD. This clone was seen once. Its antigen remains unknown. Clones were read by immunoSEQ multiplex PCR, and TCRdb kept only the in-frame ones, dropping some. The repertoire holds around 160,000 clones, with 94% as singletons. This clonotype was obtained from an adult in good health. The source material was peripheral blood, sampled on day 0 of AZD1222 vaccination. The genes are TRBV24-1 and TRBJ2-1, with unresolved D. CDR3 DNA: TGTGCCACCAGTGATTTGAGTGAGCAGTTCTTC. Its translation: CATSDLSEQFF.